This T cell receptor beta chain was sequenced for a study of T cell responses to AZD1222 COVID-19 vaccine. Across the study: Pooled samples include second doses given at about 4 or 12 weeks. General study points: Repertoires were obtained only post-peak T cell response. After two AZD1222 doses, spike-specific TCR breadth and depth rose versus day 0. Vaccine-related CD4 TCRs covered spike, predominating at 160-218 and 743-854.

Produced via immunoSEQ multiplex PCR; TCRdb's table is partial and in-frame only. The table shows under 150,000 clones, with around nine tenths occurring only once. To note about this clone: As yet, its antigen is unknown.

The V gene end was trimmed by 3 bases and the J gene end by 1 base; junction bases not matched to a gene: 7. The CDR3 extends over 15 amino acids. Germline assignment: CDR1 SGHRS and CDR2 YFSETQ. The clonotype originates from an adult in good health. This rearrangement joins TRBV5-1 to TRBJ2-7; the match to TRBD2 covers 7 bases. This material consisted of peripheral blood, taken on day 0 of AZD1222 vaccination. This CDR3 is CASSYPSGTSYEQYF. In DNA form, the CDR3 reads TGCGCCAGCAGCTATCCGAGCGGGACGTCCTACGAGCAGTACTTC.